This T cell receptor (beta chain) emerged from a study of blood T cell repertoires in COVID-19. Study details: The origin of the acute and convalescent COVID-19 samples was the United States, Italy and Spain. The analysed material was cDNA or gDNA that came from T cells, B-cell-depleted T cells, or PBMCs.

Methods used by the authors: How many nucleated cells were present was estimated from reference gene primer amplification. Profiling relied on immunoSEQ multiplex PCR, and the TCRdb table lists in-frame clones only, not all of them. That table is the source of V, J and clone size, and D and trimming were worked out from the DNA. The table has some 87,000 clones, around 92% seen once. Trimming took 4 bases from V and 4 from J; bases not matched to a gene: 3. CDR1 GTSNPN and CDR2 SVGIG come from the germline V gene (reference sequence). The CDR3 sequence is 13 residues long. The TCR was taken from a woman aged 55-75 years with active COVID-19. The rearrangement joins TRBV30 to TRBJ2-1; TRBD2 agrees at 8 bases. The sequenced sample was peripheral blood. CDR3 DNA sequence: TGTGCCTGGAAGTCTAGCGGGTACAATGAGCAGTTCTTC. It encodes CAWKSSGYNEQFF.